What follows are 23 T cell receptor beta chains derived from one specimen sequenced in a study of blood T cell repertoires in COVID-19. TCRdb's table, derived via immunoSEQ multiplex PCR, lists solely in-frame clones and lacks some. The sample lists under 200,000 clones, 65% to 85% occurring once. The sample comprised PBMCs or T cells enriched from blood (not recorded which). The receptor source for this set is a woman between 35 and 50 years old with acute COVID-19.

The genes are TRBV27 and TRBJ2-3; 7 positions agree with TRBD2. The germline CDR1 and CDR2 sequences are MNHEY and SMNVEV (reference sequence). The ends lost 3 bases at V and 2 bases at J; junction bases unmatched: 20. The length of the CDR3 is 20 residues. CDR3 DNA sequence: TGTGCCAGCAGTTTTCTGGGCTTGGGGGGAGGGCCGATGCCCACAGATACGCAGTATTTT. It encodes CASSFLGLGGGPMPTDTQYF.

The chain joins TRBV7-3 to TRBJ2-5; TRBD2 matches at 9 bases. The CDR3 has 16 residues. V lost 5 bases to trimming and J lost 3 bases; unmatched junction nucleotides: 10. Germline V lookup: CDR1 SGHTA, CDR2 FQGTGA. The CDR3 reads CASSPLRVAGEETQYF. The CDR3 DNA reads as TGTGCCAGCAGCCCCCTCCGGGTAGCGGGAGAAGAGACCCAGTACTTC.

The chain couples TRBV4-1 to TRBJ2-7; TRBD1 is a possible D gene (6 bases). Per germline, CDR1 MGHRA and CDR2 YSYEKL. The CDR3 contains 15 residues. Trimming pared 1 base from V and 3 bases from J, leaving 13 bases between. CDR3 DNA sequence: TGCGCCAGCAGCCAAGTCCTGGACAGAGACTACGAGCAGTACTTC. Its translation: CASSQVLDRDYEQYF.

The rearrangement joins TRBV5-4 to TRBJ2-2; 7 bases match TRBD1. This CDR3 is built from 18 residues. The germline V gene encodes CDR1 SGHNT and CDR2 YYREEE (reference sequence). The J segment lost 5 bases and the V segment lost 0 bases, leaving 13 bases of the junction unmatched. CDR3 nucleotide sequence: TGTGCCAGCAGCTTGGGGGGTTCACAGGGGTTTCTGACCGGGGAGCTGTTTTTT. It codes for CASSLGGSQGFLTGELFF.

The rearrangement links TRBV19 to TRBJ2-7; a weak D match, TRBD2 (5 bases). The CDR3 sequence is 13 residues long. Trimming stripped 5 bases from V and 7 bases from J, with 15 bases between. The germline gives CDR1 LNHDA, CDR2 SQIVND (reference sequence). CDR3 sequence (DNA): TGTGCCAGTAGTCCATCATTCCGGGGAGAGCAGTACTTC. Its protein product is CASSPSFRGEQYF.

CDR3 sequence: CASSYGSENTEAFF. The CDR3 region has the DNA TGTGCCAGCAGTTACGGGAGCGAGAACACTGAAGCTTTCTTT. The V call is TRBV6-5, the J call TRBJ1-1; no definite D call. The V end was cut by 2 bases, the J end by 1 base, with 8 bases between. CDR1 and CDR2 from the germline V gene are MNHEY and SVGAGI. The CDR3 has 14 amino acids.

This CDR3 is CAWSGGRWGTFF. The CDR3 DNA reads TGTGCCTGGAGTGGGGGGAGGTGGGGGACTTTCTTT. This rearrangement joins TRBV30 to TRBJ1-1, with a tentative D call TRBD1 (5 bases). Looked up from germline, CDR1 is GTSNPN and CDR2 is SVGIG (reference sequence). The CDR3 has 12 residues. Trimming stripped 1 base from V and 12 bases from J, with 15 bases between.

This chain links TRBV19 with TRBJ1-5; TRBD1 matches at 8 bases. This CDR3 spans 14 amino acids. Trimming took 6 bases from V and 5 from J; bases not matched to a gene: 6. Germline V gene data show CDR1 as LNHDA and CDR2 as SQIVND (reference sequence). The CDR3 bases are TGTGCCAGTAGGGGGACAGGCACCTATCAGCCCCAGCATTTT. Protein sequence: CASRGTGTYQPQHF.

CDR3 in amino acids: CASSPRAGGLIFNEQFF. The CDR3, as DNA: TGTGCCAGCAGCCCTCGTGCGGGAGGTTTGATCTTCAATGAGCAGTTCTTC. The rearrangement links TRBV3-1 (or the pseudogene TRBV3-2) to TRBJ2-1; TRBD2 matches at 8 bases. After removal of 4 bases from V and 6 bases from J, the junction contained 14 bases not matched to a gene. Germline V gene data show CDR1 as LGHDT and CDR2 as YNNKEL (reference sequence). The CDR3 has 17 residues.

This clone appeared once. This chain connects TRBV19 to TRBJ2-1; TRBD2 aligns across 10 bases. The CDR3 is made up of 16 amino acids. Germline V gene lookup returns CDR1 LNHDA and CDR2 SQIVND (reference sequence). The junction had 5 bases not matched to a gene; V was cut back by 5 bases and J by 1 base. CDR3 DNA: TGTGCCAGTAGTGGGCGGACTAGCGGATCCTACAATGAGCAGTTCTTC. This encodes CASSGRTSGSYNEQFF.

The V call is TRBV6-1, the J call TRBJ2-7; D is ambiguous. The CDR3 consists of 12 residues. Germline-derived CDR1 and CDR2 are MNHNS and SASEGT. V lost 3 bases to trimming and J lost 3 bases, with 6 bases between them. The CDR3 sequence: CASSDGFYEQYF. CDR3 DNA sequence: TGTGCCAGCAGTGACGGGTTCTACGAGCAGTACTTC.

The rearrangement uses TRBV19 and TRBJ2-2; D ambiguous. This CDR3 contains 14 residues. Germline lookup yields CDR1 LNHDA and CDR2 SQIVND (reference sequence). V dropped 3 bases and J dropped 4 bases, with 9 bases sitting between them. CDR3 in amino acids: CASSIGQVTGELFF. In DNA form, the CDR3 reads TGTGCCAGTAGTATTGGTCAGGTCACCGGGGAGCTGTTTTTT.

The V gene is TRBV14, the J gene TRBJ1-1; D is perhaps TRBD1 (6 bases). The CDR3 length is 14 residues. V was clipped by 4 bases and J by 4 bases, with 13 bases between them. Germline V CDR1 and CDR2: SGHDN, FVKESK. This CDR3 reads CASSLQRGGTEAFF. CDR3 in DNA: TGTGCCAGCAGCCTACAGAGGGGGGGCACTGAAGCTTTCTTT.

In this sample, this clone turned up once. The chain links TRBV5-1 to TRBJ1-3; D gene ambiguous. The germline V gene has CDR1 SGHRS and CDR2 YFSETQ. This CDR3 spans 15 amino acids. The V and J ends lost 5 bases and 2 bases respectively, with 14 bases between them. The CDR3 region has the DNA TGCGCCAGCAGGCCTACCTCCACCCCTGGAAACACCATATATTTT. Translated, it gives CASRPTSTPGNTIYF. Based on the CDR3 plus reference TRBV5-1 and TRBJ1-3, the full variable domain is KAGVTQTPRYLIKTRGQQVTLSCSPISGHRSVSWYQQTPGQGLQFLFEYFSETQRNKGNFPGRFSGRQFSNSRSEMNVSTLELGDSALYLCASRPTSTPGNTIYFGEGSWLTVV.

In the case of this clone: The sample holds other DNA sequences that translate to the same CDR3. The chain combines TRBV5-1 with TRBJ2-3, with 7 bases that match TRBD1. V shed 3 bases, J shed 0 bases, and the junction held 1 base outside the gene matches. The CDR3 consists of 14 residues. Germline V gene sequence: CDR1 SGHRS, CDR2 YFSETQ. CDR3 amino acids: CASSWDSSTDTQYF. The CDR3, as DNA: TGCGCCAGCAGCTGGGACAGCAGCACAGATACGCAGTATTTT. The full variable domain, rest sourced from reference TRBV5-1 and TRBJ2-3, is KAGVTQTPRYLIKTRGQQVTLSCSPISGHRSVSWYQQTPGQGLQFLFEYFSETQRNKGNFPGRFSGRQFSNSRSEMNVSTLELGDSALYLCASSWDSSTDTQYFGPGTRLTVL.

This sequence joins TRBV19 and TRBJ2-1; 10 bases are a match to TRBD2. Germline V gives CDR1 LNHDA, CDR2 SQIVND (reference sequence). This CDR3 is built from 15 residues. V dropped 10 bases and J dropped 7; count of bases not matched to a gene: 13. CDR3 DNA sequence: TGTGCCACTTTTACGGAGACTAGCGGGCCGAATGAGCAGTTCTTC. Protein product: CATFTETSGPNEQFF.

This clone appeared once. The chain's CDR3 is CASSQLGQGQNEKLFF. The CDR3 DNA follows: TGCGCCAGCAGCCAACTCGGACAGGGTCAAAATGAAAAACTGTTTTTT. The chain joins TRBV5-1 to TRBJ1-4; TRBD1 matches at 8 bases. The CDR3 is made up of 16 amino acids. J was trimmed by 5 bases and V by 4 bases; bases with no gene match: 10. CDR1 SGHRS and CDR2 YFSETQ come from the germline V gene.

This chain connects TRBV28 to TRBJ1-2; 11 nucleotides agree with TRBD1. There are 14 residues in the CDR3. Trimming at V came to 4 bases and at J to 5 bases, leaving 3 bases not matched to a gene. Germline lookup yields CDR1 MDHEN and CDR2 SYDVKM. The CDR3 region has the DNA TGTGCCAGCAGTTGGGACAGGGGGAGATATGGCTACACCTTC. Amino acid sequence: CASSWDRGRYGYTF.

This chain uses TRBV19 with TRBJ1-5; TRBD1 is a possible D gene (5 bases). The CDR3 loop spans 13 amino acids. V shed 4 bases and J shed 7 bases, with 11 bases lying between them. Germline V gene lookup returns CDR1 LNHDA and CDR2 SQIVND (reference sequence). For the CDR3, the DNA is TGTGCCAGTAGTAACAGGTTCCGGCAGCCCCAGCATTTT. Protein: CASSNRFRQPQHF.

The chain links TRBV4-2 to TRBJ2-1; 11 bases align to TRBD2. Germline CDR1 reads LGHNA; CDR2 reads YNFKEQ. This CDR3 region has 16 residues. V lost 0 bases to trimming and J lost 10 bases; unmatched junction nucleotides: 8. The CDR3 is CASSQDLIAGGREQFF. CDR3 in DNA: TGTGCCAGCAGCCAAGATCTAATAGCGGGAGGGAGGGAGCAGTTCTTC.

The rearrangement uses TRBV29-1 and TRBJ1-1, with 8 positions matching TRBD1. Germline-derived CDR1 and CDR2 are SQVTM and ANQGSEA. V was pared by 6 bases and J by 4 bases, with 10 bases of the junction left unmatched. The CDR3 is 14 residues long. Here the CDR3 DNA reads TGCAGCGTGCAGGGGGCAAGGGCGGGCACTGAAGCTTTCTTT. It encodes CSVQGARAGTEAFF. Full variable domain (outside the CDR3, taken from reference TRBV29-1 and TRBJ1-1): SAVISQKPSRDICQRGTSLTIQCQVDSQVTMMFWYRQQPGQSLTLIATANQGSEATYESGFVIDKFPISRPNLTFSTLTVSNMSPEDSSIYLCSVQGARAGTEAFFGQGTRLTVV.

Here the CDR3 reads CASSFRGRAYEQYF. The CDR3 nucleotides are TGTGCCAGCAGCTTCCGGGGGAGGGCCTACGAGCAGTACTTC. The J gene is TRBJ2-7, the V gene TRBV11-2; TRBD2 matches at 7 bases. The V segment lost 3 bases and the J segment 2 bases; nucleotides outside the gene matches: 4. The length of the CDR3 is 14 residues. Per the germline V gene, CDR1 is SGHAT and CDR2 is FQNNGV.

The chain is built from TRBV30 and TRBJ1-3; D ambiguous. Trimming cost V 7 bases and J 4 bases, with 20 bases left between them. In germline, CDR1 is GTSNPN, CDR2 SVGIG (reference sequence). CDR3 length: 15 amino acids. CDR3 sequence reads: CASKTGWRAGNTIYF. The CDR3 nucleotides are TGTGCCTCAAAAACGGGTTGGAGGGCCGGAAACACCATATATTTT.